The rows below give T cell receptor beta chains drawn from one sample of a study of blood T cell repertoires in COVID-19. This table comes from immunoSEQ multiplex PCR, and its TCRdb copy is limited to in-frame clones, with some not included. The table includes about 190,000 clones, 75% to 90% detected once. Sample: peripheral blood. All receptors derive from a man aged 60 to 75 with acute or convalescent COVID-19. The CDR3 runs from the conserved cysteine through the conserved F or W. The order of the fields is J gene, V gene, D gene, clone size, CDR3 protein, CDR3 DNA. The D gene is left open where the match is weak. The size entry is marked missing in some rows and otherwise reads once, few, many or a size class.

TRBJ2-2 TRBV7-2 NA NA CANRVAGELFF TGTGCCAACCGGGTCGCCGGGGAGCTGTTTTTT
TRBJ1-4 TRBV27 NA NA CASRRNSEKLFF TGTGCCAGCCGCCGAAACTCTGAAAAACTGTTTTTT
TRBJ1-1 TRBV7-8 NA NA CASSLQRNTEAFF TGTGCCAGCAGCTTACAGCGGAACACTGAAGCTTTCTTT
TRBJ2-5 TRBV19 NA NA CASSIGGGETQYF TGTGCCAGTAGTATTGGGGGAGGAGAGACCCAGTACTTC
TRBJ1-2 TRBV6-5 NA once CASSLRGGPYGYTF TGTGCCAGCAGTCTAAGGGGAGGGCCCTATGGCTACACCTTC
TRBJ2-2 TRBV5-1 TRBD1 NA CASRKGTDYTGELFF TGCGCCAGCAGAAAAGGGACAGACTACACCGGGGAGCTGTTTTTT
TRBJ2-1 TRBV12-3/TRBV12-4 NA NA CASSLYNEQFF TGTGCCAGCAGCCTTTACAATGAGCAGTTCTTC
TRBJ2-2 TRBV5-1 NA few CASSLKATGELFF TGCGCCAGCAGCTTGAAAGCCACCGGGGAGCTGTTTTTT
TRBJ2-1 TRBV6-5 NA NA CASSYGDSGSDEQFF TGTGCCAGCAGTTACGGGGACTCCGGGTCGGATGAGCAGTTCTTC
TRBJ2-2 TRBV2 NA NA CAGGGEGETGELFF TGTGCCGGGGGAGGAGAGGGCGAAACCGGGGAGCTGTTTTTT
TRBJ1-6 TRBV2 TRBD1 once CASRGRTGSNSPLHF TGTGCCAGCAGAGGGAGGACAGGGAGTAATTCACCCCTCCACTTT
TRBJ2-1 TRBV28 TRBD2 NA CASSLTSINEQFF TGTGCCAGCAGTTTGACTAGCATCAATGAGCAGTTCTTC
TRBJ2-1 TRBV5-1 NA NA CASSLGRGLMYEQFF TGCGCCAGCAGCTTAGGAAGGGGACTGATGTATGAGCAGTTCTTC
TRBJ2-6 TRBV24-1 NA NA CATSDRGWGSGANVLTF TGTGCCACCAGTGATAGGGGCTGGGGCTCTGGGGCCAACGTCCTGACTTTC
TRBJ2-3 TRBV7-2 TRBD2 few CASSSQVGLVPDTQYF TGTGCCAGCAGCTCCCAAGTAGGACTAGTCCCAGATACGCAGTATTTT
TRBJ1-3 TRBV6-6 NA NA CASSTSPGAGNTIYF TGTGCCAGCTCCACATCGCCAGGGGCTGGAAACACCATATATTTT
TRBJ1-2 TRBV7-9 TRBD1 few CASSLGEDRFDGYTF TGTGCCAGCAGCTTAGGAGAGGACAGGTTCGATGGCTACACCTTC
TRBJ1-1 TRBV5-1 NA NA CASSRQTSNTEAFF TGCGCCAGCAGCCGACAGACCTCGAACACTGAAGCTTTCTTT
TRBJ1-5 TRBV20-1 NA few CSASPSQGNQPQHF TGCAGTGCTAGTCCCTCTCAGGGGAACCAGCCCCAGCATTTT
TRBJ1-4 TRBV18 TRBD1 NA CASSRMTGPNEKLFF TGTGCCAGCTCACGAATGACAGGGCCGAATGAAAAACTGTTTTTT
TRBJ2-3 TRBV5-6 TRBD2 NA CASSLPSGGYTDTQYF TGTGCCAGCAGCTTGCCCAGCGGGGGTTACACAGATACGCAGTATTTT
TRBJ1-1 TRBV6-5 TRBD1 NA CASSPTGPNEAFF TGTGCCAGCAGCCCGACAGGGCCAAATGAAGCTTTCTTT
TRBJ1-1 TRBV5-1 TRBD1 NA CASSTGTGYTEAFF TGCGCCAGCAGCACCGGGACAGGGTACACTGAAGCTTTCTTT
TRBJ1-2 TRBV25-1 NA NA CASSTGTINYGYTF TGTGCCAGCAGTACCGGGACAATCAACTATGGCTACACCTTC
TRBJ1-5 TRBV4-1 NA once CASSQVANQPQHF TGCGCCAGCAGCCAAGTGGCCAATCAGCCCCAGCATTTT